This TCR beta chain was recorded in a study of shared clonotypes between healthy human individuals. Study-wide results and limits: Incompleteness in sorted-subset sequencing, despite large depth, was shown by rarefaction. Naive subsets usually exceeded memory subsets in estimated richness.

The method was immunoSEQ multiplex PCR; TCRdb's version includes in-frame clones alone and lacks a portion of them. The sample records 1 million to 1.2 million clones, around 77% being singletons. V was shortened by 5 bases and J by 4 bases, with 14 bases between the two germline ends. Germline assignment: CDR1 SGHAT and CDR2 FQNNGV. This CDR3 region has 14 residues. With respect to this clone: Its antigen remains unknown.

This sequence originates from a man aged 18 to 30 in good health. Some clones in this sample may be carry-over from other donors' samples. The chain joins TRBV11-2 to TRBJ1-2; D is perhaps TRBD1 (5 bases). The specimen sequenced was memory CD4+ T cells from PBMCs. Regarding subset: CD45RA-negative fraction. Here the CDR3 reads CASSPIRGPYGYTF. The CDR3 coding sequence is TGTGCCAGCAGCCCTATCCGGGGCCCCTATGGCTACACCTTC. Together with reference TRBV11-2 and TRBJ1-2, the CDR3 gives the full variable domain: EAGVAQSPRYKIIEKRQSVAFWCNPISGHATLYWYQQILGQGPKLLIQFQNNGVVDDSQLPKDRFSAERLKGVDSTLKIQPAKLEDSAVYLCASSPIRGPYGYTFGSGTRLTVV.